The clone carrying this T cell receptor beta chain is a singleton in its sample. What it binds is unknown. These data come from a study of T-cell memory formation after mild COVID-19. General study points: Balance between CD4 and CD8 was seen in clones contracting day 15 to 85, and a CD4+ lean was seen in later expanders. Several responding clones turned up in pre-infection memory, indicating that cross-reactive memory may have taken part. Confirmation was lacking for SARS-CoV-2 specificity of second-wave clones that peaked on day 37. Contracting CD4+ clones were located mainly in CM and EM, and CD8+ clones in EMRA.

TCRdb processed the 5' RACE reads anew with MiXCR; each CDR3 protein has one entry. The repertoire holds around 200,000 distinct CDR3 sequences, with around 18% as singletons. CDR1 is LGHNA, CDR2 YSLEER, per germline. CDR3 length equals 14 residues. V was cut by 6 bases and J by 4 bases, with 15 bases left in between. Sequenced: PBMCs or a T cell subset sorted from them (not recorded which). The source of this sequence is a man between 18 and 35 years old who had mild COVID-19 (a few samples of this study predate the infection). Cell type and time point are not known. This sequence joins TRBV4-3 and TRBJ2-5; TRBD1 or TRBD2 may be the D gene (6 bases each). In nucleotides, the CDR3 is TGCGCCAGCAGTCAAAGGGGGGCTAGAGAGACCCAGTACTTC. It is translated as CASSQRGARETQYF.